These 21 T cell receptor beta chains share one sample of origin, sequenced in a study of T-cell reconstitution after alpha-beta-depleted transplantation in children (dated by TCRdb to the mid-2010s). Library construction relied on PCR. Instrument on record: Illumina HiSeq 2500. Molecular barcoding was employed in the preparation of TCR libraries, with unique molecular identifiers being used to normalize TCRbeta repertoire quantification. In-frame beta chains were kept once TCRdb had trimmed the public reads at Q25 with fastp and called clones with MiXCR. When rows share a CDR3 protein, they turn into one entry using the most common DNA and genes. For this sample the table gives under 350,000 distinct CDR3 sequences, of which approximately 9.8% were detected only once. The top ten clones comprise about a tenth of the sample. Source: PBMCs from the stem cell graft donor, taken from the stem cell graft. The receptors come from a human donor who donated a stem cell graft to a child with SCID.

The chain employs TRBV5-1 and TRBJ2-7, with TRBD1 identical over 7 bases. This CDR3 contains 16 residues. The junction had 13 bases not matched to a gene; V was cut back by 4 bases and J by 3 bases. CDR1 is SGHRS, CDR2 YFSETQ, per germline. The CDR3 here is CASSAPAGTDNYEQYF. CDR3 DNA sequence: TGCGCCAGCAGCGCCCCCGCCGGGACAGATAACTACGAGCAGTACTTC.

This clonotype was picked up a small number of times. The chain is built from TRBV15 and TRBJ2-3; tentatively, D is TRBD2 (6 bases). The V end lost 5 bases, the J end lost 7 bases, and 19 bases lay between the germline ends. CDR1 and CDR2 from the germline V gene are LNHNV and YYDKDF (reference sequence). The CDR3 length is 15 residues. CDR3 region: CATSRESGPQNTQYF. CDR3 DNA: TGTGCCACCAGCCGGGAGAGTGGACCCCAAAATACGCAGTATTTT.

This clonotype was seen a few times. The rearrangement links TRBV12-3 or TRBV12-4 to TRBJ1-6; D gene ambiguous. This CDR3 has 15 residues. Trimming stripped 6 bases from V and 1 base from J, with 10 bases between. This CDR3 reads CASSLEKSYNSPLHF. CDR3 bases: TGTGCCAGCAGCCTAGAAAAGTCCTATAATTCACCCCTCCACTTT.

The J gene is TRBJ2-2, the V gene TRBV9, with 7 bases lining up with TRBD2. This CDR3 is built from 15 residues. Germline V gives CDR1 SGDLS, CDR2 YYNGEE. V gave up 3 bases and J gave up 12 bases; unmatched junction bases: 14. CDR3 in amino acids: CASSADWRTRGKLFF. The DNA for the CDR3 is TGTGCCAGCAGCGCTGACTGGAGGACGCGGGGGAAGCTGTTTTTT.

The chain joins TRBV3-1 to TRBJ2-5; 7 positions agree with TRBD1. Germline trimming cut 1 base from V and 2 bases from J; bases unmatched to any gene: 4. The V gene's germline CDR1 is LGHDT and CDR2 YNNKEL (reference sequence). The CDR3 covers 15 residues. CDR3 in amino acids: CASSQGQGDQETQYF. CDR3 DNA: TGTGCCAGCAGCCAAGGACAGGGAGATCAAGAGACCCAGTACTTC.

This chain uses TRBV10-1 with TRBJ1-1, with a weak D call TRBD1 (5 bases). V lost 6 bases and J lost 5, with 13 bases in between. From germline, CDR1 is WNHNN and CDR2 SYGVQD (reference sequence). This CDR3 has 13 amino acids. CDR3 loop: CASSAGGPTEAFF. CDR3 sequence (DNA): TGCGCCAGCAGCGCGGGGGGTCCAACTGAAGCTTTCTTT.

V usage is TRBV15 and J usage is TRBJ2-7; either TRBD1 or TRBD2 may supply D (5 bases each). CDR3 size: 13 residues. The germline V gene has CDR1 LNHNV and CDR2 YYDKDF (reference sequence). Trimming pared 5 bases from V and 1 base from J, leaving 9 bases between. The CDR3 coding sequence is TGTGCCACCAGCCGGGGACGTTCCTACGAGCAGTACTTC. Protein product: CATSRGRSYEQYF.

This clonotype was observed a handful of times. The chain couples TRBV20-1 to TRBJ2-7; TRBD1 is a possible D gene (6 bases). CDR1 is DFQATT and CDR2 is SNEGSKA in the germline V gene (reference sequence). The V and J ends lost 2 bases and 6 bases respectively, with 23 bases between them. The CDR3 extends over 16 amino acids. DNA for the CDR3: TGCAGTGCTAGAACCCTCAGGGGATTTACAGGGTCCGAGCAGTACTTC. Residues: CSARTLRGFTGSEQYF.

This clonotype appeared many times. The CDR3 loop is CASSLPNPGLVFF. CDR3 DNA: TGTGCCAGCAGTTTACCGAACCCGGGACTAGTTTTCTTC. The V and J genes are TRBV12-3 or TRBV12-4 and TRBJ2-1; 8 nucleotides agree with TRBD2. The CDR3 contains 13 residues. With 2 bases clipped from V and 16 bases from J, the junction kept 10 bases outside the gene matches.

This clonotype came up a few times. The gene calls are TRBV12-3 or TRBV12-4 and TRBJ2-7; 16 nucleotides line up with TRBD2. The V and J ends lost 6 bases and 2 bases, in that order; junction bases with no gene match: 7. The CDR3 is 17 amino acids. The CDR3 coding sequence is TGTGCCAGCAGCCTGGGACTAGCGGGGGGGCCACCCTACGAGCAGTACTTC. It translates to CASSLGLAGGPPYEQYF.

The sample holds a few counts of this clonotype. The rearrangement uses TRBV2 and TRBJ2-5, with TRBD1 identical over 9 bases. The J segment lost 5 bases and the V segment lost 7 bases, leaving 11 bases of the junction unmatched. CDR3 size: 15 residues. CDR1 is SNHLY and CDR2 is FYNNEI in the germline V gene. The CDR3 DNA reads TGTGCCAGCACCCCGACAGGGGGGGAAATCGAGACCCAGTACTTC. It codes for CASTPTGGEIETQYF.

In this sample, this clonotype turned up many times. This chain's CDR3 is CSVGGMDRGYTF. The CDR3 DNA reads TGCAGCGTTGGGGGAATGGATCGGGGCTACACCTTC. The rearrangement uses TRBV29-1 and TRBJ1-2; D is unresolved. The germline V and J ends were trimmed by 4 bases and 8 bases, with 14 bases remaining between them. The CDR3 extends over 12 amino acids. CDR1 is SQVTM and CDR2 is ANQGSEA in the germline V gene. Complete variable domain (other parts from reference TRBV29-1 and TRBJ1-2): SAVISQKPSRDICQRGTSLTIQCQVDSQVTMMFWYRQQPGQSLTLIATANQGSEATYESGFVIDKFPISRPNLTFSTLTVSNMSPEDSSIYLCSVGGMDRGYTFGSGTRLTVV.

The V and J genes are TRBV7-8 and TRBJ2-2, with D tentatively TRBD1 or TRBD2 (5 bases each). This CDR3 comprises 14 residues. V lost 5 bases and J lost 3, with 10 bases in between. The germline CDR1 and CDR2 sequences are SGHVS and FQNEAQ. Here the CDR3 DNA reads TGTGCCAGCAGCACCGGGACCGACACCGGGGAGCTGTTTTTT. This encodes CASSTGTDTGELFF.

For the CDR3, the DNA is TGTGCCAGCAGTCCCCCGCTGGGCGGGGTCCATCAGCCCCAGCATTTT. Translating gives CASSPPLGGVHQPQHF. The chain joins TRBV12-3 or TRBV12-4 to TRBJ1-5; D call uncertain. CDR3 length equals 16 residues. V gave up 5 bases and J gave up 5 bases, with 19 bases separating them.

The chain has TRBV20-1 and TRBJ2-7; TRBD2 matches 7 bases. Germline assignment: CDR1 DFQATT and CDR2 SNEGSKA (reference sequence). The CDR3 is 15 amino acids. V lost 6 bases and J lost 0; bases outside the gene matches: 11. The DNA for the CDR3 is TGCAGTGCCCCGGGGACTACCACACTCTCCTACGAGCAGTACTTC. This gives the protein CSAPGTTTLSYEQYF.

This clonotype was recorded many times. The rearrangement links TRBV5-1 to TRBJ2-6; the D is unclear. Trimming removed 6 bases at V and 2 bases at J, with 12 bases between. The germline V gene encodes CDR1 SGHRS and CDR2 YFSETQ. This CDR3 contains 15 residues. The CDR3 DNA reads as TGCGCCAGCATTTTGTTGAGTCCTGGGGCCAACGTCCTGACTTTC. It specifies CASILLSPGANVLTF.

The CDR3 DNA is TGTGCCAGCAGTTACTCCTCCCCCGCAGGTCGAGCTAACTATGGCTACACCTTC. Translating it yields CASSYSSPAGRANYGYTF. The chain combines TRBV6-5 with TRBJ1-2, with D uncertain. The CDR3 totals 18 residues. CDR1 and CDR2 (germline): MNHEY, SVGAGI. Trimming shortened V by 0 bases and J by 0 bases, and 17 bases separated the two germline ends.

This clonotype was counted ten times or more. J is TRBJ2-5 and V is TRBV16, with D hard to call. Trimming cost V 0 bases and J 3 bases, with 8 bases left between them. CDR1 and CDR2 (germline): KGHSY, FQNENV. The CDR3 extends over 14 amino acids. The CDR3: CASSQSKGKETQYF. The CDR3 nucleotides read TGTGCCAGCAGCCAATCGAAAGGGAAAGAGACCCAGTACTTC.

The genes are TRBV12-3 or TRBV12-4 and TRBJ1-1, with a possible D match to TRBD1 (6 bases). Trimming took off 2 bases at V and 3 bases at J, with 10 bases between the two ends. The CDR3 is 14 residues long. The CDR3 loop is CASSLRRGDTEAFF. CDR3 bases: TGTGCCAGCAGTTTAAGGAGGGGGGACACTGAAGCTTTCTTT.

V usage is TRBV5-1 and J usage is TRBJ2-5, with 7 bases lining up with TRBD1. V trimming: 3 bases; J trimming: 2 bases; junction bases outside the gene matches: 4. CDR1 and CDR2 (germline): SGHRS, YFSETQ. The CDR3 extends over 14 amino acids. CDR3 coding DNA: TGCGCCAGCAGCTGGGGGACAGAACAAGAGACCCAGTACTTC. Its protein is CASSWGTEQETQYF.

The rearrangement joins TRBV12-3 or TRBV12-4 to TRBJ1-2; D is possibly TRBD1 (6 bases). The CDR3 extends over 14 amino acids. V gave up 7 bases and J gave up 3 bases, with 15 bases separating them. The CDR3 coding sequence is TGTGCCAGCACGTGGGGGGGCGCTTACTATGGCTACACCTTC. It is translated as CASTWGGAYYGYTF.